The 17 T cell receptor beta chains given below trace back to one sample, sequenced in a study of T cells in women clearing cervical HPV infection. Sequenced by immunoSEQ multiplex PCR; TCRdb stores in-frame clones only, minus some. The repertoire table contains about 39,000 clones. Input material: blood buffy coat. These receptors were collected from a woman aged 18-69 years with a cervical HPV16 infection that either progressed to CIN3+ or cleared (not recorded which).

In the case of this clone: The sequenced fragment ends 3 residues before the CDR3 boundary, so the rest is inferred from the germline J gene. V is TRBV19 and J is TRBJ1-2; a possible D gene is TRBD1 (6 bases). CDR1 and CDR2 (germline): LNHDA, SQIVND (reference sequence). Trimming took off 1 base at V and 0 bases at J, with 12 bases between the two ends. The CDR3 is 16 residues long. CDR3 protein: CASSIARQDPNYGYTF. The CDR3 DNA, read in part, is TGTGCCAGTAGTATAGCACGACAGGACCCTAACTATGGC.

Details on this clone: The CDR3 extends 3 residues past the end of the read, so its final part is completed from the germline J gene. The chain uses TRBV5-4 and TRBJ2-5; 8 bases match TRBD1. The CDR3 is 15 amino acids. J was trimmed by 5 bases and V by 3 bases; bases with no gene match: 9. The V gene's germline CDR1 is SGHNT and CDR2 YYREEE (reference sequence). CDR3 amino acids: CASSSGTGFRETQYF. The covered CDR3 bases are TGTGCCAGCAGCTCCGGGACAGGCTTTCGGGAGACC.

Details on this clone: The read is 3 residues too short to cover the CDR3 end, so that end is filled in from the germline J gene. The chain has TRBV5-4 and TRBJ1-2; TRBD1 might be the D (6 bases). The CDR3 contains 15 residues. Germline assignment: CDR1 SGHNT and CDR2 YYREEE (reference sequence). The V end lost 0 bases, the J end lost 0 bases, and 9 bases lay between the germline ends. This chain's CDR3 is CASSLGTETNYGYTF. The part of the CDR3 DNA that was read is TGTGCCAGCAGCTTGGGGACAGAAACTAACTATGGC.

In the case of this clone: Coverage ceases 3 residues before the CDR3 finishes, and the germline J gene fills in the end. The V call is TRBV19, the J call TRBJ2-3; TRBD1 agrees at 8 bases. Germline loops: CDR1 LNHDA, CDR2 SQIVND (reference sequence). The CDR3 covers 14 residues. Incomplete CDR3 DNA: TGTGCCAGTAGTACACAGGGGGGTCGTAATGCG. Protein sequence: CASSTQGGRNA. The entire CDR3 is CASSTQGGRNAQYF. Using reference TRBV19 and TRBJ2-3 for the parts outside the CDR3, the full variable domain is DGGITQSPKYLFRKEGQNVTLSCEQNLNHDAMYWYRQDPGQGLRLIYYSQIVNDFQKGDIAEGYSVSREKKESFPLTVTSAQKNPTAFYLCASSTQGGRNAQYFGPGTRLTVL.

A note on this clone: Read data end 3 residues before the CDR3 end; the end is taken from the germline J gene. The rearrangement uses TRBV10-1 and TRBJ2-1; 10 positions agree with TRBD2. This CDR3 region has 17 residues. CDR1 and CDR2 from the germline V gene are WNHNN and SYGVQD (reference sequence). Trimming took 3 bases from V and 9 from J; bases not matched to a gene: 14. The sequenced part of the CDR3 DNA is TGCGCCAGCAGTGATGGGGCAGGTAGCGGGGGGAATATTGAG. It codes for CASSDGAGSGGNIE. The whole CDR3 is CASSDGAGSGGNIEQFF.

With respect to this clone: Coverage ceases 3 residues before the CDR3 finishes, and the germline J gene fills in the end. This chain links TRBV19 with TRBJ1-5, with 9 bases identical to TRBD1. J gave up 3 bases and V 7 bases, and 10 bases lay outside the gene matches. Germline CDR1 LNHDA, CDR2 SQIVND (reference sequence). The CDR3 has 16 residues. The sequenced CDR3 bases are TGTGCCAGTACCCCAGGGACAGGGTATGACAATCAGCCC. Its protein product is CASTPGTGYDNQP. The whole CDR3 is CASTPGTGYDNQPQHF.

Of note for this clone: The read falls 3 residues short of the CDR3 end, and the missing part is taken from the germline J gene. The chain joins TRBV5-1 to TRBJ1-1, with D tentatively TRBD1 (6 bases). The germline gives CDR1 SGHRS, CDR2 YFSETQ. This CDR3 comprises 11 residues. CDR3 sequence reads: CASSGDRLAFF. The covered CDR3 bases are TGCGCCAGCAGTGGTGACAGGCTA. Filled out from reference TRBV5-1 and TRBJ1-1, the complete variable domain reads KAGVTQTPRYLIKTRGQQVTLSCSPISGHRSVSWYQQTPGQGLQFLFEYFSETQRNKGNFPGRFSGRQFSNSRSEMNVSTLELGDSALYLCASSGDRLAFFGQGTRLTVV.

CDR3 protein: CASSFEASSYNEQFF. The DNA read from the CDR3 is TGCGCCAGCAGCTTTGAGGCCTCTTCCTACAATGAG. V gene TRBV5-1 combines with J gene TRBJ2-1; no firm D call. The CDR3 is cut off 3 residues early in the read; its end comes from the germline J gene. Germline V CDR1 and CDR2: SGHRS, YFSETQ. This CDR3 is built from 15 residues. V lost 2 bases to trimming and J lost 1 base, with 10 bases between them.

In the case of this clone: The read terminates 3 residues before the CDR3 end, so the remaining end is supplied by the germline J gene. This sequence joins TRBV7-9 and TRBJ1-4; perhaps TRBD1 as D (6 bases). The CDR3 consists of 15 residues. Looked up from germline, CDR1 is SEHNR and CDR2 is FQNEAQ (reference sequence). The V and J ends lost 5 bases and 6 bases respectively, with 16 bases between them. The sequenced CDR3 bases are TGTGCCAGCAGCCCCGAGGGGGAAGGGGATGAAAAA. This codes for CASSPEGEGDEK. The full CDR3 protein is CASSPEGEGDEKLFF.

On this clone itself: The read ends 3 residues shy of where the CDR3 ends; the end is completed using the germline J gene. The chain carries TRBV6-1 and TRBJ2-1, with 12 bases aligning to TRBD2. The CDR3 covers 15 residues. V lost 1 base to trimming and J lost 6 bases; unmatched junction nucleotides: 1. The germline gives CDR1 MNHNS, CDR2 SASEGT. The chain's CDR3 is CASSEGTSGANEQFF. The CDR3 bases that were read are TGTGCCAGCAGTGAAGGGACTAGCGGGGCCAATGAG.

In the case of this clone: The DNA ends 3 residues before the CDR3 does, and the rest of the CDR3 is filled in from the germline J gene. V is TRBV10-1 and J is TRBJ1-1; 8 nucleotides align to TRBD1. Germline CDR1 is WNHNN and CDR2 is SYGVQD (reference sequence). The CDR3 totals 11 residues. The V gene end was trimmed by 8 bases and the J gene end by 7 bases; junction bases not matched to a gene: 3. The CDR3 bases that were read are TGCGCCAGCGGGACAGGCGGTGAA. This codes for CASGTGGE. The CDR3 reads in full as CASGTGGEAFF.

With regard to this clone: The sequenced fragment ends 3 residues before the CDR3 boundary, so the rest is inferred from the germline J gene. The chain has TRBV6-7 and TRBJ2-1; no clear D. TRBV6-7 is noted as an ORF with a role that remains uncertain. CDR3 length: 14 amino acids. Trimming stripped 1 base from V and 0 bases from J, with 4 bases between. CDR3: CASSYFSSYNEQFF. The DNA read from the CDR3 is TGTGCCAGCAGTTACTTTAGCTCCTACAATGAG.

CDR3 bases read: TGCAGTGCTAGAAACAGGAGTGGGAACTACGAG. Translation: CSARNRSGNYE. The CDR3 in its entirety is CSARNRSGNYEQYF. J is TRBJ2-7 and V is TRBV20-1, with D tentatively TRBD1 (5 bases). From the germline J gene comes the end of the CDR3, since the read stops 3 residues before it. The CDR3 is 14 residues long. The germline V and J ends were trimmed by 2 bases and 3 bases, with 14 bases remaining between them. Germline V gene lookup returns CDR1 DFQATT and CDR2 SNEGSKA (reference sequence).

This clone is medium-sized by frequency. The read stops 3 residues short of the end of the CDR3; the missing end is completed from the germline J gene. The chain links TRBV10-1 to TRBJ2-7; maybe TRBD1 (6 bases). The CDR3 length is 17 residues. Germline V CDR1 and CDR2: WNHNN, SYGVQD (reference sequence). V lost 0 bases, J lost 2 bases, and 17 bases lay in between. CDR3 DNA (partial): TGCGCCAGCAGTGAGTCAGACAGGACCTCGTTCACCTACGAG. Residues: CASSESDRTSFTYE. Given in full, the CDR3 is CASSESDRTSFTYEQYF.

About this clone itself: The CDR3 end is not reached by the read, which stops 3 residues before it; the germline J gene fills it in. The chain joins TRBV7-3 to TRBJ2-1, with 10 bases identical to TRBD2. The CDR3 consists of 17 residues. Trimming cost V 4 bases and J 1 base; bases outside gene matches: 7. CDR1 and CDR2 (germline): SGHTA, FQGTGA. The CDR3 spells CASSSPGSGGSYNEQFF. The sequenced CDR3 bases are TGTGCCAGCAGCTCCCCAGGTAGCGGGGGGTCCTACAATGAG.

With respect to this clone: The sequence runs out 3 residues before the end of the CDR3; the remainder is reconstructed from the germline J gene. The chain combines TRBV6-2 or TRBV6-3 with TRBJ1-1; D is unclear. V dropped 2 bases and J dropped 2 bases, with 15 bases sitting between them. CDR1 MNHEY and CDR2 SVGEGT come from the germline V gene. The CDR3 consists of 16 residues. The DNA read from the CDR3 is TGTGCCAGCAGTTACCCTCTTGGTCAGGCAAACACTGAA. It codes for CASSYPLGQANTE. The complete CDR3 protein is CASSYPLGQANTEAFF.

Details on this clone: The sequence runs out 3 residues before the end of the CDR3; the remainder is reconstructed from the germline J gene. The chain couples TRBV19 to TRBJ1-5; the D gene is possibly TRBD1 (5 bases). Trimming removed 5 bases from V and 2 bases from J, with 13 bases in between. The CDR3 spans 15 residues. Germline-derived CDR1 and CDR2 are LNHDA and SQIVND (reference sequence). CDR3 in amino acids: CASSPADNRNQPQHF. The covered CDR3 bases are TGTGCCAGTAGTCCGGCGGACAACCGCAATCAGCCC. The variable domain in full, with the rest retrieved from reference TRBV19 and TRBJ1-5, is DGGITQSPKYLFRKEGQNVTLSCEQNLNHDAMYWYRQDPGQGLRLIYYSQIVNDFQKGDIAEGYSVSREKKESFPLTVTSAQKNPTAFYLCASSPADNRNQPQHFGDGTRLSIL.